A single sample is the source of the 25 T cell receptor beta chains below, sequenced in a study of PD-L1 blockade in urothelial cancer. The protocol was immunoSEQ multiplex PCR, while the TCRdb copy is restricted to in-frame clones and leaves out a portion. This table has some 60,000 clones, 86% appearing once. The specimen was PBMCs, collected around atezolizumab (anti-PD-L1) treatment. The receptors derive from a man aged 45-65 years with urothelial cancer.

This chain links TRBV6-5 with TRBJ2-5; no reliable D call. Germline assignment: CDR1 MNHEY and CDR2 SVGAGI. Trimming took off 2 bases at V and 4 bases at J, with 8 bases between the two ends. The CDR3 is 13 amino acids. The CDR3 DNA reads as TGTGCCAGCAGTTACGGCCAGATAGAGACCCAGTACTTC. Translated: CASSYGQIETQYF.

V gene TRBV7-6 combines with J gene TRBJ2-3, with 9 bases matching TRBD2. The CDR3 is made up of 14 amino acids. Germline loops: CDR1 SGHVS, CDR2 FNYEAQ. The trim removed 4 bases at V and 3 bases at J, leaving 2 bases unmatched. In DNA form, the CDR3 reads TGTGCCAGCAGCTCTAGCGGGGAGACAGATACGCAGTATTTT. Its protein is CASSSSGETDTQYF.

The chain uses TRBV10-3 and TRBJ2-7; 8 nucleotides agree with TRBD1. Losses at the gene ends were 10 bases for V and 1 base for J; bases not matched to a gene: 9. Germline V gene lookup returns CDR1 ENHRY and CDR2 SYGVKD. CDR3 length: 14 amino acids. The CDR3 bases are TGTGCCAGCGGGACAGGCTCCTTATCCTACGAGCAGTACTTC. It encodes CASGTGSLSYEQYF.

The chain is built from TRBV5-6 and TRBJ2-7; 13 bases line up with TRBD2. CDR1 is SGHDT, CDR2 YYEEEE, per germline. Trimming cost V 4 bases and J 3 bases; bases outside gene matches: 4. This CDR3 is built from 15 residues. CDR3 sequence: CASSPGTSGNYEQYF. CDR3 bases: TGTGCCAGCAGCCCGGGGACTAGCGGGAACTACGAGCAGTACTTC.

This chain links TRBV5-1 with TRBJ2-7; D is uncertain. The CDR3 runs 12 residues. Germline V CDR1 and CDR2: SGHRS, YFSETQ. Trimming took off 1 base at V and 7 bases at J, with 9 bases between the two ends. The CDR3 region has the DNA TGCGCCAGCAGCTTGTACAACGGGGAGCAGTACTTC. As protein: CASSLYNGEQYF.

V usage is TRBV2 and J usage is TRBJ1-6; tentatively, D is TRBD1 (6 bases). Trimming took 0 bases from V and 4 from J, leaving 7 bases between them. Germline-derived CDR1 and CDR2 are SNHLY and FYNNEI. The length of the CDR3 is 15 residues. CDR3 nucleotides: TGTGCCAGCAGTGAAGCGGACAGATATAATTCACCCCTCCACTTT. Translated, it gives CASSEADRYNSPLHF. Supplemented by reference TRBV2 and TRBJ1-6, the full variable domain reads EPEVTQTPSHQVTQMGQEVILRCVPISNHLYFYWYRQILGQKVEFLVSFYNNEISEKSEIFDDQFSVERPDGSNFTLKIRSTKLEDSAMYFCASSEADRYNSPLHFGNGTRLTVT.

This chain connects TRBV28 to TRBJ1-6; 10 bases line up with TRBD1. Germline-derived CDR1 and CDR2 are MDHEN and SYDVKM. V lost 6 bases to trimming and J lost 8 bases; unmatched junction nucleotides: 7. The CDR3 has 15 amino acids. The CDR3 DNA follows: TGTGCCAGCAGCCGCTCCGGGACAGGGGATTCACCCCTCCACTTT. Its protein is CASSRSGTGDSPLHF.

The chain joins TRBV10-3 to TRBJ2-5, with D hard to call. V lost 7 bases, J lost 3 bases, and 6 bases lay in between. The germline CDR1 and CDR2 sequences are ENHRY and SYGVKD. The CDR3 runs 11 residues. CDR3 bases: TGTGCCATCACTCTCGAAGAGACCCAGTACTTC. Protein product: CAITLEETQYF.

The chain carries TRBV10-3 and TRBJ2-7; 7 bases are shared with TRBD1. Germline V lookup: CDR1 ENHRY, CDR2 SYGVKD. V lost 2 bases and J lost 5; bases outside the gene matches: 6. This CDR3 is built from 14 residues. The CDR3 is CAISEGQEYHEQYF. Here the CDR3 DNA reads TGTGCCATCAGTGAGGGACAGGAATACCACGAGCAGTACTTC.

CDR3 in amino acids: CASSRGQGRTAEAFF. The CDR3 DNA reads as TGTGCCAGCAGCCGCGGACAGGGACGAACCGCTGAAGCTTTCTTT. The chain recombines TRBV11-2 with TRBJ1-1; 8 bases agree with TRBD1. The CDR3 sequence is 15 residues long. V shed 5 bases and J 6 bases; nucleotides not matched to a gene: 11. Germline CDR1 SGHAT, CDR2 FQNNGV.

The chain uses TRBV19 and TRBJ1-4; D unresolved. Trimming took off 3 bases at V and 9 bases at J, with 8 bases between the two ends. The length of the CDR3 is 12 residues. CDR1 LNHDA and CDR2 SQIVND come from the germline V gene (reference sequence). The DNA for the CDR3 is TGTGCCAGTAGTATCGGAGGGAAAAAACTGTTTTTT. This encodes CASSIGGKKLFF.

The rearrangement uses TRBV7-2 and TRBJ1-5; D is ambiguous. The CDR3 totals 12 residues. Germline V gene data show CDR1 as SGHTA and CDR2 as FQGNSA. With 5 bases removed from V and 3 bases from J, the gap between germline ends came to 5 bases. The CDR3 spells CASSQNNQPQHF. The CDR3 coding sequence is TGTGCCAGCAGCCAAAACAATCAGCCCCAGCATTTT.

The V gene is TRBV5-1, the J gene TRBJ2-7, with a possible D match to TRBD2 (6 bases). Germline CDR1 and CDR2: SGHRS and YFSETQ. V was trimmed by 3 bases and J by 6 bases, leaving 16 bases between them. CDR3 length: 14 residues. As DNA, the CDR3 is TGCGCCAGCAGCTCGGACTTGGGGGGAGCCGAGCAGTACTTC. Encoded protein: CASSSDLGGAEQYF.

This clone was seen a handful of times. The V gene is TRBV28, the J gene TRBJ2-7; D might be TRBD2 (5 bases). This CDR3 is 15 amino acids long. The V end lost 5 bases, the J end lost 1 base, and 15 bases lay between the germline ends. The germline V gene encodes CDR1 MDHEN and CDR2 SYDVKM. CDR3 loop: CASSPPPGNSYEQYF. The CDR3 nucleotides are TGTGCCAGCAGTCCCCCGCCCGGGAATTCCTACGAGCAGTACTTC.

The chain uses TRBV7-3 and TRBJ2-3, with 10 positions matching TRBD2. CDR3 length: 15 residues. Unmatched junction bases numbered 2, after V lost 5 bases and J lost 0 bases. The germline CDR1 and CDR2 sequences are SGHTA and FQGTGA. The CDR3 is CASSRTSGSTDTQYF. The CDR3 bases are TGTGCCAGCAGCCGGACTAGCGGCAGCACAGATACGCAGTATTTT.

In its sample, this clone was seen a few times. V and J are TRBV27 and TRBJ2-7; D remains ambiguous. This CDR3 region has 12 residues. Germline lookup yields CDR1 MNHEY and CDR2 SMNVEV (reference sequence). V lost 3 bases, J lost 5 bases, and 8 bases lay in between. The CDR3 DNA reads TGTGCCAGCAGTTTCGTGGGCCACGAGCAGTACTTC. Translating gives CASSFVGHEQYF.

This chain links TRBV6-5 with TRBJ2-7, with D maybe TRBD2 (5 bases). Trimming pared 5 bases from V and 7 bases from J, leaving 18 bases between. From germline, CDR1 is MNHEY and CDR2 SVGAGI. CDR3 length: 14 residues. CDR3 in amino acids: CASSPRRDSGEQYF. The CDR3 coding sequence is TGTGCCAGCAGTCCCCGCCGGGATTCCGGGGAGCAGTACTTC.

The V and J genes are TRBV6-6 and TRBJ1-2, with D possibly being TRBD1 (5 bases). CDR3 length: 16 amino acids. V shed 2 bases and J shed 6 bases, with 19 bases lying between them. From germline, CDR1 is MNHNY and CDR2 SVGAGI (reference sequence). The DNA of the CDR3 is TGTGCCAGCAGTTACGGTGGTTTGGGCAGGGAAGATGGCTACACCTTC. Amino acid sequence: CASSYGGLGREDGYTF.

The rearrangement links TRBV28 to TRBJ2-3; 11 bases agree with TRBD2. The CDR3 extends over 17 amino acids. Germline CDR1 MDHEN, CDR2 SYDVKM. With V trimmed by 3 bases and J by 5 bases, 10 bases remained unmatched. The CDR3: CASSFTSGSNSRDTQYF. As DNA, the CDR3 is TGTGCCAGCAGTTTCACTAGCGGGAGCAATAGCCGAGATACGCAGTATTTT.

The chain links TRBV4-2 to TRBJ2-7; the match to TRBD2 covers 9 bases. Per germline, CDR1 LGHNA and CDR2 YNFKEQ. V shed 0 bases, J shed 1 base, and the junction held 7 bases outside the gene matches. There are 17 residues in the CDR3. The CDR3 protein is CASSQDPTSGFSYEQYF. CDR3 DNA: TGTGCCAGCAGCCAAGATCCTACTAGCGGGTTTTCCTACGAGCAGTACTTC.

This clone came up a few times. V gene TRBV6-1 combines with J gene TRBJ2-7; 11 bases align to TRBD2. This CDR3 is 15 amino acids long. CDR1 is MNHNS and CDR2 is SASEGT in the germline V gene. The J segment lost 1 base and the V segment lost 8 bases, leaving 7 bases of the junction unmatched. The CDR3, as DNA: TGTGCCAGCGACGTTAGCGGGAGGGCGTCCTACGAGCAGTACTTC. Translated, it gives CASDVSGRASYEQYF.

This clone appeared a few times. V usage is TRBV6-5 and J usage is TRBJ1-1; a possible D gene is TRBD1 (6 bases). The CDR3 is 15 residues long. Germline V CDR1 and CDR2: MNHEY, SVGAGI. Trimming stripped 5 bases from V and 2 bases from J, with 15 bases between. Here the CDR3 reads CASSLSRQVNTEAFF. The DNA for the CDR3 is TGTGCCAGCAGTCTGTCCCGACAGGTTAACACTGAAGCTTTCTTT.

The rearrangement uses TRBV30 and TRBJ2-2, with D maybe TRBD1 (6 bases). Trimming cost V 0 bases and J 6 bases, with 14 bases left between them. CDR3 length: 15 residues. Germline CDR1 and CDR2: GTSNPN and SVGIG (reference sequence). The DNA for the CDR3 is TGTGCCTGGAGTGTACTACAGGGTGGGCCCGGGGAGCTGTTTTTT. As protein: CAWSVLQGGPGELFF.

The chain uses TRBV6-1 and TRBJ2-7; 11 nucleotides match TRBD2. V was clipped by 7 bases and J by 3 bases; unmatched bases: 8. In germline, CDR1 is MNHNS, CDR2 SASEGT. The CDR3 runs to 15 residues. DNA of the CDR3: TGTGCCAGCACCGTAACTAGCGGGAGTAACTACGAGCAGTACTTC. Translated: CASTVTSGSNYEQYF.

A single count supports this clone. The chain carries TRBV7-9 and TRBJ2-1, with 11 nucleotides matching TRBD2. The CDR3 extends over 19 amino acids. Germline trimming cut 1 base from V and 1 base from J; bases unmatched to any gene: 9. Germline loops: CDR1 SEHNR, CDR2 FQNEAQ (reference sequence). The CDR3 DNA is TGTGCCAGCAGCTTAGGACTAGCGGGAATAGTACTGTCCTACAATGAGCAGTTCTTC. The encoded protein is CASSLGLAGIVLSYNEQFF.